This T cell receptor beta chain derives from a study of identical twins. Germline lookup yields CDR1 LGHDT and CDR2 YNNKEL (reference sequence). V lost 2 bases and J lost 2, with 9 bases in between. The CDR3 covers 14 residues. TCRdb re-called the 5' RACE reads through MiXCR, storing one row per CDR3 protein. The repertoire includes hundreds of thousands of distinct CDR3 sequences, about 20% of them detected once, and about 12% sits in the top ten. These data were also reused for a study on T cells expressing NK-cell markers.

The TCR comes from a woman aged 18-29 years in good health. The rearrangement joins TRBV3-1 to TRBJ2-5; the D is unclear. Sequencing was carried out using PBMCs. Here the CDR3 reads CASSQNWLQETQYF. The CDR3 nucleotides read TGTGCCAGCAGCCAAAACTGGTTACAAGAGACCCAGTACTTC.